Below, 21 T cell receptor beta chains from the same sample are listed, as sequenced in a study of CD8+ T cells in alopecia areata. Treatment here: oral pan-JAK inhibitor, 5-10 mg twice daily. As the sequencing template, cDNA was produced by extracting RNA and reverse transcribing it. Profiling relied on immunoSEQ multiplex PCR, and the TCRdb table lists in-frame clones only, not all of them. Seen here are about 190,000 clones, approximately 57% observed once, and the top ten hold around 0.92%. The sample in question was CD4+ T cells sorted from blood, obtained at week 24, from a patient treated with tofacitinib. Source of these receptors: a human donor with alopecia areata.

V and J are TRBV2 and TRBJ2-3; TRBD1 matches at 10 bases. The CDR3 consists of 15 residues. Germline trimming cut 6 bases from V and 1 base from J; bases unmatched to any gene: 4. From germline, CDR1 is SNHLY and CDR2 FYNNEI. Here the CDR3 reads CASSPGTGGTDTQYF. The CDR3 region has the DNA TGTGCCAGCAGCCCCGGGACAGGGGGCACAGATACGCAGTATTTT.

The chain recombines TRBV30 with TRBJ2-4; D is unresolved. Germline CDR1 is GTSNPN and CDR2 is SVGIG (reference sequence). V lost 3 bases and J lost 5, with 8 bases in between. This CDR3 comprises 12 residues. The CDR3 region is CAWSPTQNIQYF. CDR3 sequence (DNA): TGTGCCTGGAGCCCGACACAAAACATTCAGTACTTC.

The DNA of the CDR3 is TGCGCCAGCAGCTCGGAGGGACAGGGCCTCTATGGCTACACCTTC. As protein: CASSSEGQGLYGYTF. The chain uses TRBV5-1 and TRBJ1-2; TRBD1 matches at 9 bases. Germline V gene lookup returns CDR1 SGHRS and CDR2 YFSETQ. The CDR3 runs to 15 residues. The junction had 7 bases not matched to a gene; V was cut back by 3 bases and J by 4 bases.

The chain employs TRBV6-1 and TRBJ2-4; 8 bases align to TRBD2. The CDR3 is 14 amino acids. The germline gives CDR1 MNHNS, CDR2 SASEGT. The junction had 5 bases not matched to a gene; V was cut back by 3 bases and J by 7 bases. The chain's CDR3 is CASSDGGGRNIQYF. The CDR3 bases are TGTGCCAGCAGTGATGGCGGGGGGCGGAACATTCAGTACTTC.

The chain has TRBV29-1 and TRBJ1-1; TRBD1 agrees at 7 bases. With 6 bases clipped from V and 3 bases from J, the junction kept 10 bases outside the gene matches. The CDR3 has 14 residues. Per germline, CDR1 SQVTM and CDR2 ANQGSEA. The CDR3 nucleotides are TGCAGCGTCCAAAAACAGGGGCCGGACACTGAAGCTTTCTTT. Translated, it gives CSVQKQGPDTEAFF.

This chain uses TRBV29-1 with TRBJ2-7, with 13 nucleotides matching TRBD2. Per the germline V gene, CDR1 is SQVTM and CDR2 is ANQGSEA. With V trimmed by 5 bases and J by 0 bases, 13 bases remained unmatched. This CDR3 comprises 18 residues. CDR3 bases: TGCAGCGTTCTAGGACTAGCGGGGGTCCTCGCTCACTCCTACGAGCAGTACTTC. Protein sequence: CSVLGLAGVLAHSYEQYF.

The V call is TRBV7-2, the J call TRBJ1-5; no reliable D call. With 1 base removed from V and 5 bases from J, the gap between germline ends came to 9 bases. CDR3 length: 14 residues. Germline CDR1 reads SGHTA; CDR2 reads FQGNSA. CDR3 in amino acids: CASSLGIYDQPQHF. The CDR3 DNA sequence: TGTGCCAGCAGCTTAGGGATATACGATCAGCCCCAGCATTTT.

CDR3 in amino acids: CAWSVLPGSYNEQFF. Here the CDR3 DNA reads TGTGCCTGGAGTGTACTACCGGGTTCCTACAATGAGCAGTTCTTC. The chain links TRBV30 to TRBJ2-1; D is unresolved. This CDR3 has 15 amino acids. CDR1 GTSNPN and CDR2 SVGIG come from the germline V gene (reference sequence). V was trimmed by 0 bases and J by 1 base, leaving 10 bases between them.

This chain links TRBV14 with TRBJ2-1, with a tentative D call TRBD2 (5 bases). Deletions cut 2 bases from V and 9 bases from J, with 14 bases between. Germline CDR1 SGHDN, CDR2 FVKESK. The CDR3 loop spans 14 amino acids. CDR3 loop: CASSQSAVFGEQFF. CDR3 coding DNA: TGTGCCAGCAGCCAATCAGCGGTTTTCGGTGAGCAGTTCTTC.

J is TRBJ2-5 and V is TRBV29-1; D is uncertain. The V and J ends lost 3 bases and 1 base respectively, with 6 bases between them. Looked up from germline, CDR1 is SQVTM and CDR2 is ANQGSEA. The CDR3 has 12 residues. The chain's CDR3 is CSVDMSQETQYF. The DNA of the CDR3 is TGCAGCGTTGATATGTCCCAAGAGACCCAGTACTTC. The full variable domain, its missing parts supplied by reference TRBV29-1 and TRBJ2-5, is SAVISQKPSRDICQRGTSLTIQCQVDSQVTMMFWYRQQPGQSLTLIATANQGSEATYESGFVIDKFPISRPNLTFSTLTVSNMSPEDSSIYLCSVDMSQETQYFGPGTRLLVL.

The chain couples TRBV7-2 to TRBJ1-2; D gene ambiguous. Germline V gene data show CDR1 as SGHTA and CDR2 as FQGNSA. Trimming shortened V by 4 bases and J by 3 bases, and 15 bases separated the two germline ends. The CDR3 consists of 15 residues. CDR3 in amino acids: CASSSGPGGDYGYTF. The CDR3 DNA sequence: TGTGCCAGCAGCTCCGGACCGGGTGGGGACTATGGCTACACCTTC.

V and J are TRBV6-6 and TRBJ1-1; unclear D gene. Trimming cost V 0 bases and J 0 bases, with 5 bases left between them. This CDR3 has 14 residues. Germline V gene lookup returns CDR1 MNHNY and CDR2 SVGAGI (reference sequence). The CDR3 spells CASSYSHLNTEAFF. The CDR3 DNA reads TGTGCCAGCAGTTACTCGCACTTGAACACTGAAGCTTTCTTT.

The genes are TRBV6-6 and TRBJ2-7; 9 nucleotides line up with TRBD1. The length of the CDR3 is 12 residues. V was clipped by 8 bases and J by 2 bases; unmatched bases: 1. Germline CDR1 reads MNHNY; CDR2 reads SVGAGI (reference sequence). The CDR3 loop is CASGTGPYEQYF. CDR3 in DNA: TGTGCCAGCGGGACAGGGCCCTACGAGCAGTACTTC.

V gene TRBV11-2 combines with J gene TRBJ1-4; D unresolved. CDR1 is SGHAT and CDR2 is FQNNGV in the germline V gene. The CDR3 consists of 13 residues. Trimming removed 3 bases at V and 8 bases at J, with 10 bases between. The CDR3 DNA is TGTGCCAGCAGCTTTCAAGAGGGAGAAAAACTGTTTTTT. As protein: CASSFQEGEKLFF.

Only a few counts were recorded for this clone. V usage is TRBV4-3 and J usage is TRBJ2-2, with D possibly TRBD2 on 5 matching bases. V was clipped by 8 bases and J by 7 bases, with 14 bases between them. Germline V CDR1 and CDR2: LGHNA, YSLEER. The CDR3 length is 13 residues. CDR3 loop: CASARRAGGELFF. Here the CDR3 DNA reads TGCGCCAGCGCAAGAAGGGCGGGCGGGGAGCTGTTTTTT.

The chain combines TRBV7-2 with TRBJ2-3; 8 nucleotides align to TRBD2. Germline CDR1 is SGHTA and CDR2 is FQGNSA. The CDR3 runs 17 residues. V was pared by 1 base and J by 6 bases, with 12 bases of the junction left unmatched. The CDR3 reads CASSLELRGDPWDTQYF. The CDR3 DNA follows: TGTGCCAGCAGCTTAGAGTTGCGGGGGGACCCCTGGGATACGCAGTATTTT. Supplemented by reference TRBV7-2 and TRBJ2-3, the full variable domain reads GAGVSQSPSNKVTEKGKDVELRCDPISGHTALYWYRQSLGQGLEFLIYFQGNSAPDKSGLPSDRFSAERTGGSVSTLTIQRTQQEDSAVYLCASSLELRGDPWDTQYFGPGTRLTVL.

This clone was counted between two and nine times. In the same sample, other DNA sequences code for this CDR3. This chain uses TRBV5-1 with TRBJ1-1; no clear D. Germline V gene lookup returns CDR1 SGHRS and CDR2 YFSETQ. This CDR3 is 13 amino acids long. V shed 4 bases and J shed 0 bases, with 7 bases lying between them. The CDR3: CASSLAVNTEAFF. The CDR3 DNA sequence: TGCGCCAGCAGCCTCGCGGTGAACACTGAAGCTTTCTTT.

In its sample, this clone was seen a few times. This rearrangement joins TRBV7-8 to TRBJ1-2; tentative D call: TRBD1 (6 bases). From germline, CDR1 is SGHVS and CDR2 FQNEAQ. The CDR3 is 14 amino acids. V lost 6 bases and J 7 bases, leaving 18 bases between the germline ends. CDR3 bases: TGTGCCAGCAGTTCGACACAGGGATGGCGTGGCTACACCTTC. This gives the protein CASSSTQGWRGYTF.

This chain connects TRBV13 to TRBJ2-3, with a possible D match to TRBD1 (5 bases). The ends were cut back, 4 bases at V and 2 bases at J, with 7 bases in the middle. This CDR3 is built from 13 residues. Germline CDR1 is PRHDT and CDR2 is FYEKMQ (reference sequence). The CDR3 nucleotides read TGTGCCAGCAGCTCGACAGACACAGATACGCAGTATTTT. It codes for CASSSTDTDTQYF. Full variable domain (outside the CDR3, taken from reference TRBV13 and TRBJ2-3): AAGVIQSPRHLIKEKRETATLKCYPIPRHDTVYWYQQGPGQDPQFLISFYEKMQSDKGSIPDRFSAQQFSDYHSELNMSSLELGDSALYFCASSSTDTDTQYFGPGTRLTVL.

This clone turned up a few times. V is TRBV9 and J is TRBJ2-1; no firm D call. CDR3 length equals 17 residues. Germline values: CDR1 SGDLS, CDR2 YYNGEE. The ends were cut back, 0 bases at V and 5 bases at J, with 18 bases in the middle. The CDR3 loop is CASSVAPPVMGNNEQFF. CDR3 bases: TGTGCCAGCAGCGTAGCCCCACCAGTAATGGGAAACAATGAGCAGTTCTTC.

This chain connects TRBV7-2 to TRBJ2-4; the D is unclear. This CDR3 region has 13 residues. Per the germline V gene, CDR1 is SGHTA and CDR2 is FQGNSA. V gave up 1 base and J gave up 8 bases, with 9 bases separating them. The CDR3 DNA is TGTGCCAGCAGCTTAGAAGTTCGTGACATTCAGTACTTC. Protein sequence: CASSLEVRDIQYF. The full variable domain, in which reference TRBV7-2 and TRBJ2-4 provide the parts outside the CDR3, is GAGVSQSPSNKVTEKGKDVELRCDPISGHTALYWYRQSLGQGLEFLIYFQGNSAPDKSGLPSDRFSAERTGGSVSTLTIQRTQQEDSAVYLCASSLEVRDIQYFGAGTRLSVL.